The TCR beta chain under discussion was sequenced for a study of CD8+CD57+ T cells in acquired aplastic anemia. Study summary: Sorted CD4+ plus CD8+ cells gave DNA averaging around 3.2 ug. Study results and limitations: Patients and controls had in common 25 to 35 CD8+ CDR3 sequences.

For this clonotype: Its antigen is as yet unknown. At one end, the junction sequence differs from germline, possibly due to a read error.

It was genomic DNA that served as the template for profiling TCR beta VDJ and CDR3. TCRdb reprocessed the reads with MiXCR, giving one entry per CDR3 protein. There are fewer than 200,000 distinct CDR3 sequences in the sample; roughly 48% occur only once, and about 1.2% lies in the top ten. There are 13 residues in the CDR3. Germline V gene lookup returns CDR1 SSHAT and CDR2 FNYEAQ (reference sequence). Patients chosen for sequencing had shown CD8+CD57+ cell expansion by flow cytometry. Prior therapy had not been administered to any patient at the time of blood sampling. This clonotype was obtained from a human donor with aplastic anemia. Sequencing was performed on sorted CD4+, CD8+, or CD8+CD57+ T cells (not recorded which) from PBMCs. The J gene is TRBJ1-5, the V gene TRBV7-7; D unresolved. The CDR3 coding sequence is TGTGCTAGCAGCCCGCTGATGGTTCAGCCCCAGCATTTT. Residues: CASSPLMVQPQHF. The full variable domain, with the rest looked up from reference TRBV7-7 and TRBJ1-5, is GAGVSQSPRYKVTKRGQDVTLRCDPISSHATLYWYQQALGQGPEFLTYFNYEAQPDKSGLPSDRFSAERPEGSISTLTIQRTEQRDSAMYRCASSPLMVQPQHFGDGTRLSIL.